These 23 T cell receptor beta chains came from one sample sequenced in a study of cytomegalovirus exposure and HLA in healthy donors. Both 60 Vbeta primers and 13 Jbeta primers went into the PCR. Some clones are missing from TCRdb's copy, which holds only in-frame ones; the method was immunoSEQ multiplex PCR. The table records 150,000 to 200,000 clones, just under 80% of them present only once. The sample taken for sequencing was PBMCs. The source of these receptors is a woman in her forties or fifties in good health and CMV-seropositive.

This clone was seen a single time. The genes are TRBV6-6 and TRBJ2-2; TRBD1 is a possible D gene (6 bases). Germline-derived CDR1 and CDR2 are MNHNY and SVGAGI (reference sequence). V lost 4 bases to trimming and J lost 6 bases, with 9 bases between them. The CDR3 is made up of 13 amino acids. The CDR3 sequence: CASSFSGAGELFF. The DNA for the CDR3 is TGTGCCAGCAGTTTCTCAGGGGCCGGGGAGCTGTTTTTT.

This chain links TRBV27 with TRBJ1-1; possible D gene TRBD1, 6 bases. CDR3 length: 13 residues. CDR1 is MNHEY and CDR2 is SMNVEV in the germline V gene (reference sequence). Between the trimmed V and J ends, which lost 3 bases and 1 base, there was a span of 6 bases. The CDR3 sequence is CASSFRGNTEAFF. In nucleotides, the CDR3 is TGTGCCAGCAGTTTCAGGGGGAACACTGAAGCTTTCTTT.

J is TRBJ2-4 and V is TRBV2; 9 nucleotides line up with TRBD1. The CDR3 totals 16 residues. Germline V gene sequence: CDR1 SNHLY, CDR2 FYNNEI. V trimming: 3 bases; J trimming: 1 base; junction bases outside the gene matches: 4. The CDR3 region is CASSEGTGPAKNIQYF. The CDR3 region has the DNA TGTGCCAGCAGTGAGGGGACAGGGCCCGCCAAAAACATTCAGTACTTC.

The J gene is TRBJ2-7, the V gene TRBV6-1, with D perhaps matching TRBD1 (6 bases). The CDR3 runs to 15 residues. Trimming left V 5 bases short and J 0 bases short, with 14 bases between. The germline CDR1 and CDR2 sequences are MNHNS and SASEGT. In DNA, the CDR3 is TGTGCCAGCAGTACTGCAGGGGTTTCCTCCTACGAGCAGTACTTC. This encodes CASSTAGVSSYEQYF.

CDR3 nucleotides: TGTGCCACCCAGGTGACTAGCGGGAAAAACAATGAGCAGTTCTTC. Translating it yields CATQVTSGKNNEQFF. This chain joins TRBV10-3 and TRBJ2-1; TRBD2 agrees at 11 bases. V shed 10 bases and J 5 bases; nucleotides not matched to a gene: 10. The germline CDR1 and CDR2 sequences are ENHRY and SYGVKD. This CDR3 is 15 amino acids long.

The table lists this clone with a count of one. The chain couples TRBV5-1 to TRBJ2-7, with a weak D call TRBD2 (5 bases). CDR3 length: 17 amino acids. V gave up 4 bases and J gave up 1 base, with 21 bases separating them. Looked up from germline, CDR1 is SGHRS and CDR2 is YFSETQ. Written as DNA, the CDR3 is TGCGCCAGCAGCCCGGTTCTTCCGGACTTGAGGTCCTACGAGCAGTACTTC. This codes for CASSPVLPDLRSYEQYF.

This rearrangement joins TRBV6-1 to TRBJ1-2; D is undetermined. This CDR3 region has 14 residues. CDR1 and CDR2 from the germline V gene are MNHNS and SASEGT. Deletions cut 2 bases from V and 4 bases from J, with 11 bases between. The DNA for the CDR3 is TGTGCCAGCAGTGAATCGGAGGGATTCTATGGCTACACCTTC. Translation gives CASSESEGFYGYTF.

The chain combines TRBV11-1 with TRBJ1-5, with 8 bases matching TRBD1. The length of the CDR3 is 14 residues. V lost 3 bases, J lost 5 bases, and 3 bases stayed unmatched. Germline V lookup: CDR1 SGHAT, CDR2 FQDESV (reference sequence). The CDR3 DNA reads TGTGCCAGCAGCTTTACAGGGGGAGATCAGCCCCAGCATTTT. This sequence encodes CASSFTGGDQPQHF.

This chain connects TRBV5-4 to TRBJ2-5, with D unclear. The V end was cut by 0 bases, the J end by 2 bases, with 5 bases between. In germline, CDR1 is SGHNT, CDR2 YYREEE (reference sequence). The CDR3 contains 13 residues. CDR3 in amino acids: CASSLDRQETQYF. Here the CDR3 DNA reads TGTGCCAGCAGCTTGGACAGACAAGAGACCCAGTACTTC.

The chain couples TRBV7-9 to TRBJ1-2, with a weak D call TRBD1 (6 bases). The CDR3 consists of 14 residues. Germline loops: CDR1 SEHNR, CDR2 FQNEAQ (reference sequence). Deletions cut 6 bases from V and 2 bases from J, with 13 bases between. DNA for the CDR3: TGTGCCAGCAGTCCCGGACAGATCAACTATGGCTACACCTTC. This codes for CASSPGQINYGYTF.

This sequence joins TRBV9 and TRBJ1-3; 8 bases fit TRBD1. After removal of 0 bases from V and 8 bases from J, the junction contained 4 bases not matched to a gene. From germline, CDR1 is SGDLS and CDR2 YYNGEE. This CDR3 comprises 14 residues. The DNA for the CDR3 is TGTGCCAGCAGCGTAGAAACAGGGGGGTACACCATATATTTT. The encoded protein is CASSVETGGYTIYF.

This clone was seen a few times. The V and J genes are TRBV6-1 and TRBJ2-3, with D possibly TRBD2 on 7 matching bases. Between the trimmed V and J ends, which lost 3 bases and 1 base, there was a span of 17 bases. The CDR3 length is 17 residues. CDR1 and CDR2 from the germline V gene are MNHNS and SASEGT. The CDR3 region has the DNA TGTGCCAGCAGTGACCTCCGGGTAGGGGGGGGCACAGATACGCAGTATTTT. It specifies CASSDLRVGGGTDTQYF.

The chain recombines TRBV13 with TRBJ2-4; 10 bases are a match to TRBD1. Germline-derived CDR1 and CDR2 are PRHDT and FYEKMQ (reference sequence). V lost 0 bases, J lost 9 bases, and 5 bases stayed unmatched. The CDR3 spans 15 residues. CDR3 nucleotides: TGTGCCAGCAGCTTAGGGGGGACAGGGGCGGTCATTCAGTACTTC. Residues: CASSLGGTGAVIQYF. The full variable domain, completed using reference TRBV13 and TRBJ2-4, is AAGVIQSPRHLIKEKRETATLKCYPIPRHDTVYWYQQGPGQDPQFLISFYEKMQSDKGSIPDRFSAQQFSDYHSELNMSSLELGDSALYFCASSLGGTGAVIQYFGAGTRLSVL.

V gene TRBV4-1 combines with J gene TRBJ2-7, with a possible D match to TRBD2 (5 bases). The CDR3 has 13 residues. Deletions cut 4 bases from V and 5 bases from J, with 12 bases between. Per germline, CDR1 MGHRA and CDR2 YSYEKL. In DNA, the CDR3 is TGCGCCAGCAGCCTCGGGAATCAAGACGAGCAGTACTTC. It codes for CASSLGNQDEQYF.

The V gene is TRBV2, the J gene TRBJ2-7, with TRBD1 identical over 7 bases. The trim removed 7 bases at V and 5 bases at J, leaving 8 bases unmatched. The CDR3 is 13 amino acids. From germline, CDR1 is SNHLY and CDR2 FYNNEI. The CDR3 here is CASKSDRKNEQYF. Here the CDR3 DNA reads TGTGCCAGCAAGTCGGACAGGAAGAACGAGCAGTACTTC.

The V and J genes are TRBV5-6 and TRBJ2-6, with D unclear. Germline assignment: CDR1 SGHDT and CDR2 YYEEEE. V lost 1 base and J lost 2, with 10 bases in between. The CDR3 runs 16 residues. Here the CDR3 reads CASSLNLLTGANVLTF. The CDR3 bases are TGTGCCAGCAGCTTGAATTTATTAACTGGGGCCAACGTCCTGACTTTC.

This clone was observed a few times. The chain uses TRBV5-1 and TRBJ1-2, with a weak D call TRBD1 (6 bases). Germline V CDR1 and CDR2: SGHRS, YFSETQ. CDR3 size: 14 residues. V was trimmed by 5 bases and J by 6 bases, leaving 17 bases between them. Written as DNA, the CDR3 is TGCGCCAGCAGTTCCGGACAGCCTATAGATGGCTACACCTTC. Protein product: CASSSGQPIDGYTF.

The J gene is TRBJ1-2, the V gene TRBV29-1; TRBD1 is a possible D gene (5 bases). Per germline, CDR1 SQVTM and CDR2 ANQGSEA. Trimming pared 3 bases from V and 2 bases from J, leaving 10 bases between. The CDR3 loop spans 13 amino acids. The CDR3 DNA reads as TGCAGCGTTGAGAAGGGGTCGAACTATGGCTACACCTTC. Protein product: CSVEKGSNYGYTF.

The CDR3 here is CASSVVTGGSITEAFF. The CDR3 DNA reads as TGTGCCAGCAGCGTAGTAACAGGGGGCAGTATTACTGAAGCTTTCTTT. The rearrangement links TRBV9 to TRBJ1-1; the match to TRBD1 covers 9 bases. CDR1 and CDR2 from the germline V gene are SGDLS and YYNGEE. The junction had 8 bases not matched to a gene; V was cut back by 0 bases and J by 5 bases. The CDR3 runs 16 residues.

This clone came up a few times. The CDR3: CASSVRQGKVSYNEQFF. The CDR3 DNA follows: TGTGCCAGCAGCGTCCGACAGGGGAAAGTGTCCTACAATGAGCAGTTCTTC. The chain combines TRBV11-1 with TRBJ2-1; 8 bases agree with TRBD1. Germline trimming cut 5 bases from V and 1 base from J; bases unmatched to any gene: 10. The CDR3 sequence is 17 residues long. Germline V gene sequence: CDR1 SGHAT, CDR2 FQDESV (reference sequence).

V gene TRBV18 combines with J gene TRBJ1-6; 8 positions match TRBD1. Germline loops: CDR1 KGHSH, CDR2 LQKENI. The CDR3 is made up of 14 amino acids. The J segment lost 7 bases and the V segment lost 3 bases, leaving 2 bases of the junction unmatched. The DNA of the CDR3 is TGTGCCAGCTCACCGGACAGGGAGAATTCACCCCTCCACTTT. Translating it yields CASSPDRENSPLHF.

Details on this clone: A read error may account for a junction end that differs from germline. The chain employs TRBV7-8 and TRBJ2-2; TRBD1 matches 7 bases. The CDR3 loop spans 15 amino acids. CDR1 is SGHVS and CDR2 is FQNEAQ in the germline V gene. The CDR3 DNA reads TGTGCCAGCAGAAGGGACAGCCGGGACACCAGGGAGCTGTTTTTT. Amino acid sequence: CASRRDSRDTRELFF.

The chain has TRBV19 and TRBJ1-5, with no clear D. The V and J ends lost 3 bases and 0 bases respectively, with 12 bases between them. The CDR3 consists of 16 residues. Germline CDR1 reads LNHDA; CDR2 reads SQIVND (reference sequence). CDR3 bases: TGTGCCAGTAGTATCCCCGCCACCTATAGCAATCAGCCCCAGCATTTT. This gives the protein CASSIPATYSNQPQHF.